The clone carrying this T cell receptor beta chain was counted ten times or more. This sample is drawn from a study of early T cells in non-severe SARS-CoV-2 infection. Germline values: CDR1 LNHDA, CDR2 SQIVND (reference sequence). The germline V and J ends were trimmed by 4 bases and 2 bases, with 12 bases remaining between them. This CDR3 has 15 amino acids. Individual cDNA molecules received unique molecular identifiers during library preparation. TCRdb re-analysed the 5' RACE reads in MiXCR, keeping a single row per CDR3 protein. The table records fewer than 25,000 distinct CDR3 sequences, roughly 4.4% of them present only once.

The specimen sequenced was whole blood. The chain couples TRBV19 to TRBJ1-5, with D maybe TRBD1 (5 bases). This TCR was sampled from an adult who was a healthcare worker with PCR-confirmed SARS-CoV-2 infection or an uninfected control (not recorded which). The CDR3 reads CASSSGRGGNQPQHF. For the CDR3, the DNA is TGTGCCAGTAGTAGCGGACGGGGCGGCAATCAGCCCCAGCATTTT. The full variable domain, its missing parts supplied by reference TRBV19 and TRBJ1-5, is DGGITQSPKYLFRKEGQNVTLSCEQNLNHDAMYWYRQDPGQGLRLIYYSQIVNDFQKGDIAEGYSVSREKKESFPLTVTSAQKNPTAFYLCASSSGRGGNQPQHFGDGTRLSIL.